The present entry profiles one T cell receptor (beta chain) with its context. This record belongs to a study of blood T cell repertoires in COVID-19. Background on the study: Acute and convalescent COVID-19 samples came from the United States, Italy and Spain. The analysed material was cDNA or gDNA that came from T cells, B-cell-depleted T cells, or PBMCs.

In the authors' methods: Amplification from reference gene primers served as the basis for estimated nucleated cell counts. Produced via immunoSEQ multiplex PCR; TCRdb's table is partial and in-frame only. V and J calls and clone size are as listed in that table; D and trimming were resolved from the DNA. The sample comprises about 120,000 clones, around three quarters of which are singletons, and 15% to 20% rests with the top ten. The CDR3 loop spans 14 amino acids. Germline V gives CDR1 SNHLY, CDR2 FYNNEI. Trimming cost V 3 bases and J 3 bases, with 10 bases left between them. The gene calls are TRBV2 and TRBJ2-3, with D possibly matching TRBD1 (7 bases). Sequenced input: peripheral blood. This clonotype was sampled from a man aged 60-69 years with active or convalescent COVID-19. The CDR3 reads CASSDPGGTDTQYF. The CDR3 DNA sequence: TGTGCCAGCAGTGACCCAGGGGGGACAGATACGCAGTATTTT.